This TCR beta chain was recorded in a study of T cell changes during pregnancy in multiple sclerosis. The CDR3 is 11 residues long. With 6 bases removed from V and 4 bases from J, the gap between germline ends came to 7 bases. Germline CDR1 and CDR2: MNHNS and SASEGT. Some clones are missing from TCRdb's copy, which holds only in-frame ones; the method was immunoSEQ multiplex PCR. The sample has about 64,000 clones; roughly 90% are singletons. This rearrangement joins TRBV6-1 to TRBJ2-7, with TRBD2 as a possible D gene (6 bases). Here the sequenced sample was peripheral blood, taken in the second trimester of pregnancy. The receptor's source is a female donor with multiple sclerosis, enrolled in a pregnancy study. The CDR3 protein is CASRDYYEQYF. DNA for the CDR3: TGTGCCAGCAGGGACTATTACGAGCAGTACTTC.